Here is one T cell receptor (beta chain) with its context. This sample stems from a study of OX40 agonist ivuxolimab in advanced cancers. Study summary: A diagnosis of hepatocellular carcinoma, melanoma, renal cell or head and neck cancer was present in dose-escalation patients.

Profiled with immunoSEQ multiplex PCR; TCRdb holds only in-frame clones, not every one. Here the sample spans 45,000 to 55,000 clones, 85% to 95% being singletons. Losses at the gene ends were 6 bases for V and 0 bases for J; bases not matched to a gene: 4. Germline loops: CDR1 MNHEY, CDR2 SVGAGI. The CDR3 length is 15 residues. Patients were ruled out by autoimmune disease history or systemic immunosuppression. The sampling schedule covered blood at baseline, cycle 4 day 1, and cycle 7 day 1. The receptor was derived from an adult with an advanced solid tumor such as melanoma, head and neck, liver or kidney cancer. This chain links TRBV6-5 with TRBJ2-1, with 8 bases lining up with TRBD2. Sequenced material: CD4+ or CD8+ T cells sorted from blood, taken in a trial of the OX40 agonist ivuxolimab. The CDR3: CASSLLAASYNEQFF. In nucleotides, the CDR3 is TGTGCCAGCAGCCTACTAGCGGCCTCCTACAATGAGCAGTTCTTC.